This entry lists 32 T cell receptor beta chains sequenced from one sample in a study of CD8 T cells in Susac syndrome. Random hexamers were used to reverse transcribe 0.5 to 1 ug of RNA. A single record per CDR3 protein comes from TCRdb applying MiXCR to the immunoSEQ multiplex PCR reads. Seen here are more than 95,000 distinct CDR3 sequences, 93% observed once, and the top ten hold approximately 0.093%. The sample comprised CD4+ T cells from PBMCs. Every receptor here comes from a human donor with multiple sclerosis.

The chain combines TRBV3-1 with TRBJ1-5; 8 bases are a match to TRBD1. The V gene end was trimmed by 1 base and the J gene end by 6 bases; junction bases not matched to a gene: 14. CDR1 is LGHDT and CDR2 is YNNKEL in the germline V gene (reference sequence). This CDR3 region has 18 residues. The DNA of the CDR3 is TGTGCCAGCAGCCAAGGCGCTCCGGGACAGGTTGATCCTCAGCCCCAGCATTTT. Protein: CASSQGAPGQVDPQPQHF.

The rearrangement links TRBV4-3 to TRBJ1-2; 7 bases map to TRBD1. The length of the CDR3 is 14 residues. J gave up 8 bases and V 0 bases, and 6 bases lay outside the gene matches. Per the germline V gene, CDR1 is LGHNA and CDR2 is YSLEER. CDR3 protein: CASSQEGGQWGYTF. As DNA, the CDR3 is TGCGCCAGCAGCCAAGAGGGGGGACAGTGGGGCTACACCTTC.

The chain combines TRBV3-1 with TRBJ1-5; no reliable D call. Germline CDR1 LGHDT, CDR2 YNNKEL (reference sequence). Deletions cut 4 bases from V and 9 bases from J, with 13 bases between. CDR3 length: 13 residues. The CDR3 DNA reads as TGTGCCAGCAGCCCCCAATCGGGTCGGCCCCAGCATTTT. Translating gives CASSPQSGRPQHF.

The CDR3 sequence is CSASGTAYHEQYF. In DNA form, the CDR3 reads TGCAGTGCTAGCGGGACGGCCTACCACGAGCAGTACTTC. The chain couples TRBV20-1 to TRBJ2-7; perhaps D is TRBD1 or TRBD2 (5 bases each). V was shortened by 3 bases and J by 5 bases, with 14 bases between the two germline ends. This CDR3 region has 13 residues. CDR1 is DFQATT and CDR2 is SNEGSKA in the germline V gene (reference sequence).

The V call is TRBV20-1, the J call TRBJ2-5; 8 nucleotides match TRBD1. Germline assignment: CDR1 DFQATT and CDR2 SNEGSKA (reference sequence). V lost 0 bases, J lost 0 bases, and 6 bases stayed unmatched. This CDR3 has 16 residues. The CDR3 protein is CSARDTGGMYQETQYF. The CDR3 region has the DNA TGCAGTGCTAGAGATACAGGGGGGATGTACCAAGAGACCCAGTACTTC.

The rearrangement joins TRBV29-1 to TRBJ2-2; a possible D gene is TRBD1 (5 bases). Deletions cut 4 bases from V and 7 bases from J, with 13 bases between. Germline V gene data show CDR1 as SQVTM and CDR2 as ANQGSEA. CDR3 length equals 13 residues. This chain's CDR3 is CSVGTRYNGELFF. CDR3 in DNA: TGCAGCGTTGGGACAAGATATAACGGGGAGCTGTTTTTT.

This clonotype was picked up one time. The V call is TRBV7-8, the J call TRBJ2-1; 9 bases fit TRBD2. V gave up 4 bases and J gave up 5 bases; unmatched junction bases: 9. In germline, CDR1 is SGHVS, CDR2 FQNEAQ. CDR3 length equals 16 residues. The CDR3 loop is CASSSTGGGANNEQFF. The CDR3 DNA reads TGTGCCAGCAGCTCCACGGGCGGGGGGGCCAACAATGAGCAGTTCTTC.

The chain combines TRBV19 with TRBJ2-4; D might be TRBD2 (5 bases). Germline V lookup: CDR1 LNHDA, CDR2 SQIVND (reference sequence). Deletions cut 3 bases from V and 0 bases from J, with 9 bases between. The CDR3 extends over 15 amino acids. In DNA form, the CDR3 reads TGTGCCAGTAGTATCACTAGTGTAGCCAAAAACATTCAGTACTTC. This encodes CASSITSVAKNIQYF.

V and J are TRBV29-1 and TRBJ1-1; 7 bases agree with TRBD1. The ends lost 3 bases at V and 0 bases at J; junction bases unmatched: 4. The CDR3 contains 14 residues. Germline V lookup: CDR1 SQVTM, CDR2 ANQGSEA. The CDR3 sequence is CSVDYDRVNTEAFF. In DNA, the CDR3 is TGCAGCGTTGATTACGACAGGGTGAACACTGAAGCTTTCTTT. Full variable domain (missing parts from reference TRBV29-1 and TRBJ1-1): SAVISQKPSRDICQRGTSLTIQCQVDSQVTMMFWYRQQPGQSLTLIATANQGSEATYESGFVIDKFPISRPNLTFSTLTVSNMSPEDSSIYLCSVDYDRVNTEAFFGQGTRLTVV.

The gene calls are TRBV20-1 and TRBJ2-3; TRBD2 might be the D (5 bases). The CDR3 contains 13 residues. Germline V gene sequence: CDR1 DFQATT, CDR2 SNEGSKA (reference sequence). Trimming stripped 5 bases from V and 2 bases from J, with 11 bases between. DNA for the CDR3: TGCAGTGCTGAGACGGGGTACACAGATACGCAGTATTTT. Protein product: CSAETGYTDTQYF.

This chain joins TRBV4-3 and TRBJ1-2, with unresolved D. Germline lookup yields CDR1 LGHNA and CDR2 YSLEER. The V end lost 0 bases, the J end lost 5 bases, and 13 bases lay between the germline ends. CDR3 size: 15 residues. The chain's CDR3 is CASSQDRHIQYGYTF. The CDR3 DNA reads TGCGCCAGCAGCCAAGATCGCCACATACAGTATGGCTACACCTTC.

The CDR3 coding sequence is TGTGCCAGCAGTGATCAGGCTGGCTACACCTTC. Translating gives CASSDQAGYTF. The chain uses TRBV25-1 and TRBJ1-2; D gene unclear. CDR1 is MGHDK and CDR2 is SYGVNS in the germline V gene. The CDR3 is 11 amino acids. V was shortened by 3 bases and J by 7 bases, with 6 bases between the two germline ends.

The chain combines TRBV7-9 with TRBJ2-5; perhaps TRBD1 as D (6 bases). The CDR3 length is 14 residues. Per germline, CDR1 SEHNR and CDR2 FQNEAQ (reference sequence). V lost 5 bases, J lost 3 bases, and 13 bases lay in between. CDR3 bases: TGTGCCAGCAGCCTTCAGGACAGCAAAGAGACCCAGTACTTC. Its protein product is CASSLQDSKETQYF.

The gene calls are TRBV7-7 and TRBJ2-1; D is ambiguous. Germline V gene lookup returns CDR1 SSHAT and CDR2 FNYEAQ (reference sequence). This CDR3 is built from 15 residues. V lost 1 base and J 0 bases, leaving 7 bases between the germline ends. For the CDR3, the DNA is TGTGCCAGCAGCTTAGGCCAGGCCTCCTACAATGAGCAGTTCTTC. Protein sequence: CASSLGQASYNEQFF. Variable domain in full (rest from reference TRBV7-7 and TRBJ2-1): GAGVSQSPRYKVTKRGQDVTLRCDPISSHATLYWYQQALGQGPEFLTYFNYEAQPDKSGLPSDRFSAERPEGSISTLTIQRTEQRDSAMYRCASSLGQASYNEQFFGPGTRLTVL.

This clonotype was picked up a small number of times. The chain has TRBV7-2 and TRBJ1-5; D not certain. CDR3 length equals 15 residues. V was shortened by 5 bases and J by 6 bases, with 17 bases between the two germline ends. Germline V gives CDR1 SGHTA, CDR2 FQGNSA. The CDR3 DNA sequence: TGTGCCAGCAGCATCTCAGACCGAGTGGTTCAGCCCCAGCATTTT. Translating gives CASSISDRVVQPQHF.

V and J are TRBV30 and TRBJ2-3; a possible D gene is TRBD1 (6 bases). The germline CDR1 and CDR2 sequences are GTSNPN and SVGIG (reference sequence). Between the trimmed V and J ends, which lost 7 bases and 4 bases, there was a span of 18 bases. There are 14 residues in the CDR3. CDR3 sequence: CASPRQGTADTQYF. Here the CDR3 DNA reads TGTGCCTCTCCTCGTCAGGGGACGGCAGATACGCAGTATTTT. The whole variable domain, remainder taken from reference TRBV30 and TRBJ2-3, is SQTIHQWPATLVQPVGSPLSLECTVEGTSNPNLYWYRQAAGRGLQLLFYSVGIGQISSEVPQNLSASRPQDRQFILSSKKLLLSDSGFYLCASPRQGTADTQYFGPGTRLTVL.

The rearrangement joins TRBV12-3 or TRBV12-4 to TRBJ1-2; 8 nucleotides match TRBD1. This CDR3 region has 12 residues. Trimming removed 3 bases from V and 8 bases from J; junction bases left unmatched: 2. In DNA, the CDR3 is TGTGCCAGCAGTTTTGCAGGGGGCGGCTACACCTTC. Amino acid sequence: CASSFAGGGYTF.

This CDR3 is CAWSGSDEQFF. The CDR3 nucleotides are TGTGCCTGGAGTGGGAGTGATGAGCAGTTCTTC. The gene calls are TRBV30 and TRBJ2-1; no reliable D call. Trimming removed 1 base at V and 8 bases at J, with 6 bases between. The CDR3 runs 11 residues. CDR1 GTSNPN and CDR2 SVGIG come from the germline V gene (reference sequence).

The rearrangement uses TRBV6-6 and TRBJ1-5; no clear D gene. V gave up 2 bases and J gave up 5 bases, with 4 bases separating them. Germline CDR1 is MNHNY and CDR2 is SVGAGI (reference sequence). The CDR3 spans 12 residues. The CDR3 loop reads CASSYRDQPQHF. Here the CDR3 DNA reads TGTGCCAGCAGTTACCGTGATCAGCCCCAGCATTTT.

The gene calls are TRBV18 and TRBJ1-4; D is perhaps TRBD1 (6 bases). Deletions cut 5 bases from V and 8 bases from J, with 15 bases between. This CDR3 has 14 amino acids. Germline lookup yields CDR1 KGHSH and CDR2 LQKENI. The CDR3 bases are TGTGCCAGCTCAGGGCAGGGGATGGCCGAAAAACTGTTTTTT. It translates to CASSGQGMAEKLFF.

This clonotype was found once. This chain connects TRBV18 to TRBJ2-5; 7 bases are a match to TRBD2. V gave up 1 base and J gave up 4 bases; unmatched junction bases: 12. CDR3 length: 17 residues. In germline, CDR1 is KGHSH, CDR2 LQKENI. CDR3 amino acids: CASSPLLRQGGSETQYF. CDR3 in DNA: TGTGCCAGCTCACCACTTCTCAGGCAGGGAGGGTCAGAGACCCAGTACTTC.

This clonotype has just one count. V is TRBV6-5 and J is TRBJ1-1; D unresolved. Trimming removed 2 bases at V and 0 bases at J, with 10 bases between. The CDR3 has 15 residues. Germline-derived CDR1 and CDR2 are MNHEY and SVGAGI. The CDR3, as DNA: TGTGCCAGCAGTTACCAGGCAGCTCTGAACACTGAAGCTTTCTTT. Encoded protein: CASSYQAALNTEAFF.

V usage is TRBV10-3 and J usage is TRBJ1-1; D is perhaps TRBD1 (6 bases). Trimming removed 0 bases at V and 2 bases at J, with 13 bases between. CDR3 length: 16 amino acids. Germline V lookup: CDR1 ENHRY, CDR2 SYGVKD. The CDR3 spells CAISESRLRGNTEAFF. DNA of the CDR3: TGTGCCATCAGTGAGTCCAGACTCAGGGGCAACACTGAAGCTTTCTTT.

CDR3 residues: CASSHVRDRTNSPLHF. CDR3 nucleotides: TGCGCCAGCAGCCACGTCCGGGACAGGACTAATTCACCCCTCCACTTT. The chain has TRBV4-1 and TRBJ1-6; 8 bases fit TRBD1. The CDR3 sequence is 16 residues long. Unmatched junction bases numbered 7, after V lost 3 bases and J lost 6 bases. In germline, CDR1 is MGHRA, CDR2 YSYEKL.

The V and J genes are TRBV5-1 and TRBJ2-3, with no clear D. The germline V gene encodes CDR1 SGHRS and CDR2 YFSETQ. V was pared by 1 base and J by 5 bases, with 11 bases between. CDR3 length equals 14 residues. The CDR3, as DNA: TGCGCCAGCAGCTTGTCCTCGGTGGAAGATACGCAGTATTTT. Translating gives CASSLSSVEDTQYF.

The chain links TRBV5-4 to TRBJ1-6; TRBD1 matches at 8 bases. V trimming: 3 bases; J trimming: 6 bases; junction bases outside the gene matches: 8. In germline, CDR1 is SGHNT, CDR2 YYREEE (reference sequence). There are 16 residues in the CDR3. The CDR3: CASSYDQGALNSPLHF. The CDR3, as DNA: TGTGCCAGCAGCTACGATCAGGGGGCTCTTAATTCACCCCTCCACTTT.

The V gene is TRBV2, the J gene TRBJ1-2, with D tentatively TRBD1 (5 bases). Trimming removed 5 bases from V and 8 bases from J, with 15 bases in between. The CDR3 runs 13 residues. Germline assignment: CDR1 SNHLY and CDR2 FYNNEI. CDR3 in amino acids: CASSPGPGGGYTF. The CDR3 nucleotides are TGTGCCAGCAGTCCGGGCCCGGGGGGAGGCTACACCTTC.

A word on this clonotype: The germline gene is not matched at one end of the junction; a read error may be the cause. The chain uses TRBV5-1 and TRBJ1-4, with a tentative D call TRBD1 (5 bases). Germline V gene data show CDR1 as SGHRS and CDR2 as YFSETQ. There are 12 residues in the CDR3. The CDR3 nucleotides are TGCGTCAGCAGCTTGCAGGGTGAAAAACTGTTTTTT. This codes for CVSSLQGEKLFF.

This rearrangement joins TRBV4-2 to TRBJ2-2, with TRBD1 matching 9 bases. The V gene's germline CDR1 is LGHNA and CDR2 YNFKEQ. The junction had 10 bases not matched to a gene; V was cut back by 6 bases and J by 5 bases. There are 16 residues in the CDR3. The CDR3 is CASRQTQGARTGELFF. The DNA of the CDR3 is TGTGCCAGCAGGCAGACACAGGGGGCGAGGACCGGGGAGCTGTTTTTT.

This chain connects TRBV6-5 to TRBJ1-4, with 8 bases aligning to TRBD1. V lost 2 bases and J lost 3; bases outside the gene matches: 2. The germline V gene encodes CDR1 MNHEY and CDR2 SVGAGI. The CDR3 runs 15 residues. The CDR3 reads CASSYRTGPNEKLFF. The CDR3 region has the DNA TGTGCCAGCAGTTACCGGACAGGGCCTAATGAAAAACTGTTTTTT.

CDR3 region: CASSLRIINNSPLHF. The DNA of the CDR3 is TGTGCCAGCTCACTGCGGATCATCAATAATTCACCCCTCCACTTT. The V call is TRBV18, the J call TRBJ1-6; D is unclear. The CDR3 contains 15 residues. V was shortened by 4 bases and J by 5 bases, with 12 bases between the two germline ends. CDR1 is KGHSH and CDR2 is LQKENI in the germline V gene.

The rearrangement joins TRBV19 to TRBJ2-5, with TRBD2 matching over 10 bases. Per germline, CDR1 LNHDA and CDR2 SQIVND (reference sequence). J was trimmed by 4 bases and V by 7 bases; bases with no gene match: 6. The CDR3 has 14 residues. The DNA for the CDR3 is TGTGCCAGTATGGGTAGCGGGGGGAGAGAGACCCAGTACTTC. Protein: CASMGSGGRETQYF.